The rows below give T cell receptor beta chains drawn from one sample of a study of blood T cell repertoires in COVID-19. Only in-frame clones appear in the TCRdb table, and some are missing; sequencing was by immunoSEQ multiplex PCR. The table records around 84,000 clones, 83% of them present only once. The specimen sequenced was peripheral blood. The receptors shown here come from a man older than 75 with active or convalescent COVID-19. The CDR3 runs from the conserved cysteine through the conserved F or W. The D gene is left open where the match is weak. Some rows mark clone size as missing; the rest say once, few, many or name a class of expanded clone.

TRBD1 | 14 | TRBJ1-5 | TRBV28 | NA | CASSSGTGAQPQHF | TGTGCCAGCAGCTCCGGGACAGGGGCTCAGCCCCAGCATTTT
TRBD1 | 15 | TRBJ1-6 | TRBV28 | NA | CASSFPGTGGTPLHF | TGTGCCAGCAGTTTCCCCGGGACAGGGGGAACCCCCCTCCACTTT
NA | 15 | TRBJ2-3 | TRBV4-1 | NA | CASSQVTGWTDTQYF | TGCGCCAGCAGCCAAGTTACAGGGTGGACAGATACGCAGTATTTT
TRBD1 | 15 | TRBJ1-2 | TRBV6-4 | NA | CASSEGTGGVYGYTF | TGTGCCAGCAGTGAAGGAACAGGGGGCGTCTATGGCTACACCTTC
NA | 13 | TRBJ2-1 | TRBV21-1 | NA | CASSRTVYNEQFF | TGTGCCAGCAGCCGGACAGTGTACAATGAGCAGTTCTTC
TRBD2 | 14 | TRBJ2-3 | TRBV6-5 | NA | CASSPLGGTDTQYF | TGTGCCAGCAGCCCCCTGGGGGGGACAGATACGCAGTATTTT
TRBD1 | 14 | TRBJ1-5 | TRBV28 | few | CASRGTGKQQPQHF | TGTGCCAGCAGAGGGACAGGGAAGCAGCAGCCCCAGCATTTT
NA | 15 | TRBJ1-5 | TRBV28 | NA | CASSLGRLSNQPQHF | TGTGCCAGCAGTCTGGGCAGGCTTAGCAATCAGCCCCAGCATTTT
NA | 14 | TRBJ2-7 | TRBV6-2/TRBV6-3 | NA | CASSPVTSSYEQYF | TGTGCCAGCAGTCCCGTGACTAGTTCCTACGAGCAGTACTTC
TRBD1 | 16 | TRBJ1-5 | TRBV7-8 | NA | CASSPDRARSNQPQHF | TGTGCCAGCAGCCCGGACAGGGCTAGAAGCAATCAGCCCCAGCATTTT
NA | 11 | TRBJ2-7 | TRBV6-5 | many | CASSHSYEQYF | TGTGCCAGCAGCCACAGCTACGAGCAGTACTTC
NA | 13 | TRBJ2-5 | TRBV13 | NA | CASSRGLGETQYF | TGTGCCAGCAGCCGGGGATTAGGAGAGACCCAGTACTTC
TRBD2 | 14 | TRBJ2-3 | TRBV24-1 | few | CAAGGRASTDTQYF | TGTGCCGCGGGCGGGAGGGCCTCAACAGATACGCAGTATTTT
TRBD1 | 15 | TRBJ2-5 | TRBV5-1 | NA | CASSLNPGGQETQYF | TGCGCCAGCAGCTTGAATCCAGGGGGTCAAGAGACCCAGTACTTC
NA | 14 | TRBJ1-6 | TRBV7-9 | few | CASSLASSNSPLHF | TGTGCCAGCAGCTTAGCTTCGTCGAATTCACCCCTCCACTTT
TRBD2 | 19 | TRBJ2-1 | TRBV9 | NA | CASSVGSGTSGGGHNEQFF | TGTGCCAGCAGCGTAGGCTCAGGGACTAGCGGGGGGGGACACAATGAGCAGTTCTTC
NA | 16 | TRBJ1-1 | TRBV6-2/TRBV6-3 | once | CASSYSTAGVGAEAFF | TGTGCCAGCAGTTACTCGACGGCAGGGGTTGGGGCTGAAGCTTTCTTT
TRBD1 | 15 | TRBJ2-7 | TRBV7-2 | NA | CASSSWDRRSYEQYF | TGTGCCAGCAGCTCCTGGGACAGGCGCTCCTACGAGCAGTACTTC
NA | 18 | TRBJ2-6 | TRBV15 | NA | CATSRDLGLGSGANVLTF | TGTGCCACCAGCAGAGATTTGGGACTCGGCTCTGGGGCCAACGTCCTGACTTTC
NA | 12 | TRBJ2-3 | TRBV3-1/TRBV3-2 | NA | CASRSQGDTQYF | TGTGCCAGCAGATCGCAGGGAGATACGCAGTATTTT
NA | 13 | TRBJ1-1 | TRBV27 | NA | CASSFWANTEAFF | TGTGCCAGCAGTTTTTGGGCGAACACTGAAGCTTTCTTT
NA | 15 | TRBJ1-2 | TRBV7-2 | NA | CASSLSTIANYGYTF | TGTGCCAGCAGCTTAAGTACAATTGCTAACTATGGCTACACCTTC
TRBD1 | 17 | TRBJ2-6 | TRBV11-2 | NA | CASSRGQGSSGANVLTF | TGTGCCAGCAGTCGGGGACAGGGATCGTCTGGGGCCAACGTCCTGACTTTC
NA | 10 | TRBJ1-1 | TRBV4-2 | NA | CASSGGEAFF | TGTGCCAGCAGCGGGGGGGAGGCTTTCTTT
TRBD1 | 14 | TRBJ1-6 | TRBV2 | NA | CASSEGDRASPLHF | TGTGCCAGCAGTGAAGGGGACAGGGCCTCACCCCTCCACTTT
NA | 11 | TRBJ1-3 | TRBV11-3 | once | CAGLSGNTIYF | TGTGCCGGCCTCTCTGGAAACACCATATATTTT
TRBD2 | 15 | TRBJ2-1 | TRBV7-9 | few | CASSLLADFYNEQFF | TGTGCCAGCAGCTTACTAGCGGATTTCTACAATGAGCAGTTCTTC
TRBD1 | 16 | TRBJ2-3 | TRBV7-8 | NA | CASSLLGQGVADTQYF | TGTGCCAGCAGCTTATTGGGACAGGGGGTCGCAGATACGCAGTATTTT
TRBD2 | 15 | TRBJ2-3 | TRBV5-1 | NA | CASSRASGSSDTQYF | TGCGCCAGCAGCCGCGCTAGCGGGAGTTCAGATACGCAGTATTTT